The 10 T cell receptor beta chains presented below share a single source sample, sequenced in a study of blood T cells in healthy people across ages. Through a sample-barcoded 5' primer and a J-beta primer mix, a second PCR was run for 7 to 11 cycles. TCRdb reprocessed the 5' RACE reads with MiXCR, giving one entry per CDR3 protein. The sample carries about 1.5 million distinct CDR3 sequences, 35% to 45% recorded once. Material: blood. The receptors shown here come from a woman under 30 in good health.

The sample holds one count of this clonotype. The chain couples TRBV20-1 to TRBJ1-4, with D perhaps matching TRBD1 (5 bases). V was trimmed by 7 bases and J by 5 bases, leaving 11 bases between them. Germline-derived CDR1 and CDR2 are DFQATT and SNEGSKA (reference sequence). CDR3 length equals 12 residues. The CDR3 nucleotides are TGCAGTGTCGACGGGGCGAATGAAAAACTGTTTTTT. Its translation: CSVDGANEKLFF.

The V gene is TRBV29-1, the J gene TRBJ1-1; the match to TRBD1 covers 10 bases. This CDR3 comprises 14 residues. Germline CDR1 SQVTM, CDR2 ANQGSEA. Trimming at V came to 2 bases and at J to 7 bases, leaving 7 bases not matched to a gene. The CDR3 sequence: CSVERDRGYDEAFF. The CDR3 DNA follows: TGCAGCGTTGAAAGGGACAGGGGATACGATGAAGCTTTCTTT.

In this sample, this clonotype turned up many times. This sequence joins TRBV6-5 and TRBJ2-7, with D possibly being TRBD2 (5 bases). This CDR3 has 13 residues. Trimming removed 6 bases from V and 5 bases from J, with 14 bases in between. The germline CDR1 and CDR2 sequences are MNHEY and SVGAGI. The CDR3 region is CASSTTTRDEQYF. CDR3 sequence (DNA): TGTGCCAGCAGCACAACTACGCGGGACGAGCAGTACTTC.

The genes are TRBV6-5 and TRBJ2-5; 13 bases line up with TRBD2. This CDR3 contains 18 residues. CDR1 is MNHEY and CDR2 is SVGAGI in the germline V gene. V was clipped by 2 bases and J by 4 bases; unmatched bases: 10. As DNA, the CDR3 is TGTGCCAGCAGTTACAACCCTTGGACTAGCGGGGGTGGAGAGACCCAGTACTTC. Translating gives CASSYNPWTSGGGETQYF.

This sequence joins TRBV12-3 or TRBV12-4 and TRBJ2-3; D is undetermined. The CDR3 is 16 residues long. Trimming left V 5 bases short and J 3 bases short, with 18 bases between. The CDR3 here is CASSLTRSSRTDTQYF. The CDR3 DNA follows: TGTGCCAGCAGTCTGACAAGATCGTCTAGAACAGATACGCAGTATTTT.

The genes are TRBV4-3 and TRBJ1-5, with TRBD1 as a possible D gene (6 bases). CDR1 and CDR2 (germline): LGHNA, YSLEER. CDR3 length: 20 amino acids. V lost 2 bases to trimming and J lost 0 bases, with 23 bases between them. Here the CDR3 DNA reads TGCGCCAGCAGCCAACTACTCAGACAGGAAGGGGTTTATAGCAATCAGCCCCAGCATTTT. It codes for CASSQLLRQEGVYSNQPQHF.

This chain joins TRBV5-4 and TRBJ2-1; 9 bases fit TRBD2. Gene TRBJ2-7 matches the end of the DNA better, so the J call may be wrong. The CDR3 runs 16 residues. Germline V CDR1 and CDR2: SGHNT, YYREEE (reference sequence). CDR3 coding DNA: TGTGCCAGCAGCAAGTTAGCGGGAGCAAACTACAATGAGCAGTACTTC. It encodes CASSKLAGANYNEQYF.

This clonotype came up once. The chain is built from TRBV12-3 or TRBV12-4 and TRBJ2-3; D remains ambiguous. Trimming pared 8 bases from V and 10 bases from J, leaving 10 bases between. The CDR3 has 10 amino acids. The CDR3 spells CASGREAQYF. CDR3 in DNA: TGTGCCAGCGGTAGAGAAGCGCAGTATTTT.

V is TRBV25-1 and J is TRBJ1-6; a possible D gene is TRBD1 (5 bases). V was shortened by 1 base and J by 8 bases, with 12 bases between the two germline ends. Germline CDR1 MGHDK, CDR2 SYGVNS. The CDR3 consists of 15 residues. The DNA of the CDR3 is TGTGCCAGCAGTGAATTGGGGCAGGCGGATTCACCCCTCCACTTT. Protein product: CASSELGQADSPLHF.

V is TRBV20-1 and J is TRBJ1-5; 11 nucleotides match TRBD1. This CDR3 region has 15 residues. Germline V gene data show CDR1 as DFQATT and CDR2 as SNEGSKA (reference sequence). The V segment lost 0 bases and the J segment 4 bases; nucleotides outside the gene matches: 2. The CDR3 spells CSARDRDRGNQPQHF. For the CDR3, the DNA is TGCAGTGCTAGAGACCGGGACAGGGGGAATCAGCCCCAGCATTTT.